The 4 T cell receptor beta chains below come from one sample, sequenced in a study of blood T cell repertoires in COVID-19. Clones were read by immunoSEQ multiplex PCR, and TCRdb kept only the in-frame ones, dropping some. The data show about 480,000 clones, 70% to 90% seen once. The sequenced material came from PBMCs or T cells enriched from blood (not recorded which). All receptors come from a woman aged 40 to 50 who had recovered from COVID-19.

In nucleotides, the CDR3 is TGTGCCAGCAGCCAAGATCTGAGACACCCTTCTAGCAATCAGCCCCAGCATTTT. Amino acid sequence: CASSQDLRHPSSNQPQHF. The V and J genes are TRBV3-1 (or the pseudogene TRBV3-2) and TRBJ1-5; no firm D call. Germline V CDR1 and CDR2: LGHDT, YNNKEL (reference sequence). The CDR3 is 18 amino acids. V was cut by 0 bases and J by 0 bases, with 15 bases left in between.

The V call is TRBV30, the J call TRBJ1-5; 7 bases line up with TRBD1. V shed 2 bases and J 5 bases; nucleotides not matched to a gene: 9. There are 15 residues in the CDR3. Germline assignment: CDR1 GTSNPN and CDR2 SVGIG (reference sequence). The CDR3 here is CAWSSDRVVYQPQHF. For the CDR3, the DNA is TGTGCCTGGAGTTCCGACAGGGTAGTTTATCAGCCCCAGCATTTT.

V and J are TRBV9 and TRBJ1-2, with D uncertain. Germline V lookup: CDR1 SGDLS, CDR2 YYNGEE. Trimming shortened V by 5 bases and J by 0 bases, and 17 bases separated the two germline ends. The length of the CDR3 is 16 residues. This CDR3 is CASSPGSVEANYGYTF. DNA of the CDR3: TGTGCCAGCAGTCCAGGATCAGTGGAAGCTAACTATGGCTACACCTTC. Using reference TRBV9 and TRBJ1-2 for the parts outside the CDR3, the full variable domain is DSGVTQTPKHLITATGQRVTLRCSPRSGDLSVYWYQQSLDQGLQFLIQYYNGEERAKGNILERFSAQQFPDLHSELNLSSLELGDSALYFCASSPGSVEANYGYTFGSGTRLTVV.

This chain links TRBV11-3 with TRBJ2-7; D is possibly TRBD2 (5 bases). The germline V gene encodes CDR1 SGHNT and CDR2 YENEEA. This CDR3 spans 16 amino acids. Deletions cut 0 bases from V and 4 bases from J, with 16 bases between. This chain's CDR3 is CASSLDRSQRGYEQYF. CDR3 sequence (DNA): TGTGCCAGCAGCTTAGATAGGTCCCAGAGAGGGTACGAGCAGTACTTC.